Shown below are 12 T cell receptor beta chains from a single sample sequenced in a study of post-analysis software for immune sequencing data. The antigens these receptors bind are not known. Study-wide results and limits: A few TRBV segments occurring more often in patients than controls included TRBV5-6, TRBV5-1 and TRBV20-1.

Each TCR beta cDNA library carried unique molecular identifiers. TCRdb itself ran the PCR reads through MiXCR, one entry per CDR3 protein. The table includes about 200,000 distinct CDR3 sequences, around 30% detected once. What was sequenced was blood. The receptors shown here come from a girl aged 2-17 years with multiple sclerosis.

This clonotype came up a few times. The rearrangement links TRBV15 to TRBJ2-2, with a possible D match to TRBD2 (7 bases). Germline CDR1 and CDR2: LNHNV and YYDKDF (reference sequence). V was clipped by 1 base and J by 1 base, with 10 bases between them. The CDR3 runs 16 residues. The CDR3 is CATSRAGGLNTGELFF. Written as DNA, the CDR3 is TGTGCCACCAGCAGAGCGGGGGGCCTGAACACCGGGGAGCTGTTTTTT. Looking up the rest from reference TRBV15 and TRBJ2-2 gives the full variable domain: DAMVIQNPRYQVTQFGKPVTLSCSQTLNHNVMYWYQQKSSQAPKLLFHYYDKDFNNEADTPDNFQSRRPNTSFCFLDIRSPGLGDTAMYLCATSRAGGLNTGELFFGEGSRLTVL.

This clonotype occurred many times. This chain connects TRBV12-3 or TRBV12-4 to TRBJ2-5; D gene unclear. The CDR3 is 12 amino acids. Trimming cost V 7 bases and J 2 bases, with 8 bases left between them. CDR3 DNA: TGTGCCAGCAACGACCAGCAAGAGACCCAGTACTTC. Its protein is CASNDQQETQYF.

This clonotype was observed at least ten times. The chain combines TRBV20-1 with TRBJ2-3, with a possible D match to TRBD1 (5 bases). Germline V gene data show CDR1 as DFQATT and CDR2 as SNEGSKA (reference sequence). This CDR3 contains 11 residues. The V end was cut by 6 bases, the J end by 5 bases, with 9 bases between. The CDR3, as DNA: TGCAGTGCGACCGACAGAGATACGCAGTATTTT. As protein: CSATDRDTQYF.

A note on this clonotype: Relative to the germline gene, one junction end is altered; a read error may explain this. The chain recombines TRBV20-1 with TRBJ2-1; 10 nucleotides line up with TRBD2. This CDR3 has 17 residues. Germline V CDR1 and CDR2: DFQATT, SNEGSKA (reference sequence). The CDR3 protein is CSAPGGAGGASYNEQVF. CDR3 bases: TGCAGTGCCCCCGGGGGAGCGGGAGGGGCATCCTACAATGAGCAGGTCTTC.

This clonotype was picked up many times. CDR3 loop: CASSAGGAIPNYGYTF. The CDR3 coding sequence is TGTGCCAGCAGCGCAGGGGGCGCGATCCCTAACTATGGCTACACCTTC. The chain joins TRBV9 to TRBJ1-2, with 8 bases aligning to TRBD1. This CDR3 spans 16 amino acids. Germline CDR1 and CDR2: SGDLS and YYNGEE. Germline trimming cut 3 bases from V and 0 bases from J; bases unmatched to any gene: 7. Drawing the rest from reference TRBV9 and TRBJ1-2, the complete variable domain is DSGVTQTPKHLITATGQRVTLRCSPRSGDLSVYWYQQSLDQGLQFLIQYYNGEERAKGNILERFSAQQFPDLHSELNLSSLELGDSALYFCASSAGGAIPNYGYTFGSGTRLTVV.

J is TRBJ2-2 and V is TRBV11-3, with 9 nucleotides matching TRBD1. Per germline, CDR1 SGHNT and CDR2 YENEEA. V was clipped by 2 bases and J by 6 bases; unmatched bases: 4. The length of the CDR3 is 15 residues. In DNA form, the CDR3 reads TGTGCCAGCAGCTTAAGGACAGGGGTGTCCGGGGAGCTGTTTTTT. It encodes CASSLRTGVSGELFF.

CDR3 sequence (DNA): TGCGCCAGCAGCTCAACCCACGAGCAGTACTTC. Translation gives CASSSTHEQYF. This chain joins TRBV5-1 and TRBJ2-7, with D unclear. Looked up from germline, CDR1 is SGHRS and CDR2 is YFSETQ. V lost 3 bases, J lost 5 bases, and 6 bases lay in between. The CDR3 has 11 residues.

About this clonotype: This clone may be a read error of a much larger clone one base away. The CDR3 region has the DNA TGCAGTGCTAGAGAGAGGCTAGCGGGCAATGAGCAGTTCTTC. It yields the protein CSARERLAGNEQFF. This chain connects TRBV20-1 to TRBJ2-1, with 8 positions matching TRBD2. The CDR3 loop spans 14 amino acids. The germline V gene encodes CDR1 DFQATT and CDR2 SNEGSKA (reference sequence). Trimming took 0 bases from V and 6 from J; bases not matched to a gene: 4.

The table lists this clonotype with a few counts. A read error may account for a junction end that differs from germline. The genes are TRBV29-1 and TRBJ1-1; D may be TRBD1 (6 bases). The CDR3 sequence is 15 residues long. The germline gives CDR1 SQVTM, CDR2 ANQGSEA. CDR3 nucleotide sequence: TGCAGCGTAGAAGGGACTTCTGAAGGGGGCACTGAAGCTTTCTTT. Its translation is CSVEGTSEGGTEAFF.

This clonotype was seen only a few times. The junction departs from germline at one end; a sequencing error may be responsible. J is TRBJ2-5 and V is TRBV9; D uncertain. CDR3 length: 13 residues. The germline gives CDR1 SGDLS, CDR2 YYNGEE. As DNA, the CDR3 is TGTGCCAGCAGCGTGTCGGGCCAAGAGACGCAGTACTTC. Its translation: CASSVSGQETQYF.

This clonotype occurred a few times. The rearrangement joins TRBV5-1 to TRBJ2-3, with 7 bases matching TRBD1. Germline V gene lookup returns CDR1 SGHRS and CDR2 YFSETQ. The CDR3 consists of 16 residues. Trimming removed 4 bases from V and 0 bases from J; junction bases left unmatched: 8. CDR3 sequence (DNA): TGCGCCAGCAGCATAGGACCGACAGGGAGCACAGATACGCAGTATTTT. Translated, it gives CASSIGPTGSTDTQYF.

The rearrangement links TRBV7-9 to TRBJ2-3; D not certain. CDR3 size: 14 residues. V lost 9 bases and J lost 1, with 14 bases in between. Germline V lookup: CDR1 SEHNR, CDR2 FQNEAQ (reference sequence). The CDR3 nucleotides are TGTGCCAGTTCCCGGCGCCAGGGCACAGATACGCAGTATTTT. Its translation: CASSRRQGTDTQYF. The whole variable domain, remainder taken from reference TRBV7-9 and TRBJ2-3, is DTGVSQNPRHKITKRGQNVTFRCDPISEHNRLYWYRQTLGQGPEFLTYFQNEAQLEKSRLLSDRFSAERPKGSFSTLEIQRTEQGDSAMYLCASSRRQGTDTQYFGPGTRLTVL.